This T cell receptor beta chain was identified in a study of blood T cell repertoires in COVID-19. The wider study: Samples of COVID-19 (acute and convalescent) were obtained from the United States, Italy and Spain. T cells, B-cell-depleted T cells, or PBMCs supplied cDNA or gDNA.

Only in-frame clones appear in the TCRdb table, and some are missing; sequencing was by immunoSEQ multiplex PCR. The sample records about 220,000 clones, roughly 80% being singletons. The CDR3 is made up of 15 amino acids. After removal of 1 base from V and 3 bases from J, the junction contained 3 bases not matched to a gene. The germline CDR1 and CDR2 sequences are MGHDK and SYGVNS. Sequenced input: peripheral blood. The chain combines TRBV25-1 with TRBJ2-1, with 7 nucleotides matching TRBD2. The sequence derives from a human donor in a cohort sampled during active COVID-19. The CDR3 DNA is TGTGCCAGCAGTGAATTAGCTAGCGGCTACAATGAGCAGTTCTTC. Translating it yields CASSELASGYNEQFF. Full variable domain (rest looked up from reference TRBV25-1 and TRBJ2-1): EADIYQTPRYLVIGTGKKITLECSQTMGHDKMYWYQQDPGMELHLIHYSYGVNSTEKGDLSSESTVSRIRTEHFPLTLESARPSHTSQYLCASSELASGYNEQFFGPGTRLTVL.